The 10 T cell receptor beta chains in this list originate from one sample, sequenced in a study of blood T cell repertoires in COVID-19. TCRdb's table, derived via immunoSEQ multiplex PCR, lists solely in-frame clones and lacks some. The data contain around 56,000 clones, around 70% of them singletons. The sequencing input was peripheral blood. These receptors were obtained from a woman in her forties or fifties with active or convalescent COVID-19.

The sample holds one count of this clone. This chain connects TRBV7-8 to TRBJ2-7, with 14 bases matching TRBD2. The CDR3 spans 18 residues. V was pared by 1 base and J by 2 bases, with 7 bases of the junction left unmatched. Germline V gives CDR1 SGHVS, CDR2 FQNEAQ. The CDR3 sequence is CASSLGVGGLAGAYEQYF. The CDR3 region has the DNA TGTGCCAGCAGCTTAGGAGTCGGGGGACTAGCGGGAGCCTACGAGCAGTACTTC. Variable domain in full (rest from reference TRBV7-8 and TRBJ2-7): GAGVSQSPRYKVAKRGQDVALRCDPISGHVSLFWYQQALGQGPEFLTYFQNEAQLDKSGLPSDRFFAERPEGSVSTLKIQRTQQEDSAVYLCASSLGVGGLAGAYEQYFGPGTRLTVT.

A few counts support this clone. This chain links TRBV11-1 with TRBJ2-2; D might be TRBD2 (6 bases). The V and J ends lost 2 bases and 9 bases respectively, with 19 bases between them. The CDR3 totals 16 residues. Germline CDR1 SGHAT, CDR2 FQDESV (reference sequence). The CDR3 protein is CASSLYRMEGHRELFF. In DNA form, the CDR3 reads TGTGCCAGCAGCTTATACCGCATGGAGGGGCACCGGGAGCTGTTTTTT. Full variable domain (outside the CDR3, taken from reference TRBV11-1 and TRBJ2-2): EAEVAQSPRYKITEKSQAVAFWCDPISGHATLYWYRQILGQGPELLVQFQDESVVDDSQLPKDRFSAERLKGVDSTLKIQPAELGDSAMYLCASSLYRMEGHRELFFGEGSRLTVL.

The V and J genes are TRBV3-1 (or the pseudogene TRBV3-2) and TRBJ1-2; D ambiguous. There are 12 residues in the CDR3. The V end was cut by 1 base, the J end by 7 bases, with 7 bases between. Germline CDR1 LGHDT, CDR2 YNNKEL (reference sequence). The CDR3 bases are TGTGCCAGCAGCCAAGCGTTAGTTGGCTACACCTTC. As protein: CASSQALVGYTF.

A word on this clone: Distinct nucleotide sequences in the sample also encode this CDR3. The chain joins TRBV7-8 to TRBJ2-2; no clear D gene. This CDR3 is built from 16 residues. Trimming removed 2 bases at V and 4 bases at J, with 14 bases between. The germline V gene encodes CDR1 SGHVS and CDR2 FQNEAQ. The CDR3 coding sequence is TGTGCCAGCAGCTTATCTAGACTGTCGAGCACCGGGGAGCTGTTTTTT. Protein sequence: CASSLSRLSSTGELFF.

The chain carries TRBV10-3 and TRBJ2-1; the match to TRBD2 covers 7 bases. The CDR3 is made up of 12 amino acids. The germline V gene has CDR1 ENHRY and CDR2 SYGVKD. Trimming took 8 bases from V and 8 from J; bases not matched to a gene: 6. As DNA, the CDR3 is TGTGCCATCGCACTAGGGAGGGATGAGCAGTTCTTC. Translation gives CAIALGRDEQFF.

This clone turned up a few times. The chain links TRBV10-2 to TRBJ1-3; D is unresolved. Germline V CDR1 and CDR2: WSHSY, SAAADI. This CDR3 has 16 residues. V was pared by 3 bases and J by 0 bases, with 12 bases between. The CDR3 DNA reads TGCGCCAGCAGTGACCCCCCCAGGTCCTCTGGAAACACCATATATTTT. Translated, it gives CASSDPPRSSGNTIYF.

The rearrangement joins TRBV5-4 to TRBJ2-7, with 10 bases aligning to TRBD2. The germline CDR1 and CDR2 sequences are SGHNT and YYREEE (reference sequence). CDR3 length: 14 residues. V gave up 9 bases and J gave up 3 bases; unmatched junction bases: 9. The chain's CDR3 is CATQEAGGLYEQYF. CDR3 coding DNA: TGTGCCACCCAAGAAGCGGGAGGGCTCTACGAGCAGTACTTC.

V is TRBV12-5 and J is TRBJ2-1; TRBD2 matches 10 bases. With V trimmed by 6 bases and J by 5 bases, 16 bases remained unmatched. Germline CDR1 reads LGHNT; CDR2 reads FRNRAP. The CDR3 totals 18 residues. CDR3 bases: TGTGCTAGTGGCTCATCGACGATTCCGGGACTAGCGAACAATGAGCAGTTCTTC. It translates to CASGSSTIPGLANNEQFF.

The chain uses TRBV24-1 and TRBJ2-2; 8 nucleotides agree with TRBD2. With V trimmed by 4 bases and J by 0 bases, 12 bases remained unmatched. CDR1 is KGHDR and CDR2 is SFDVKD in the germline V gene. The CDR3 length is 19 residues. The CDR3 nucleotides are TGTGCCACCAGTGACCCTCCGGGGCGGGAGGTCGCGAACACCGGGGAGCTGTTTTTT. It specifies CATSDPPGREVANTGELFF.

The chain uses TRBV24-1 and TRBJ1-2; D is unclear. V dropped 9 bases and J dropped 0 bases, with 7 bases sitting between them. The CDR3 has 12 residues. CDR1 KGHDR and CDR2 SFDVKD come from the germline V gene. The CDR3 sequence: CATSRANYGYTF. The CDR3 region has the DNA TGTGCCACCTCCCGAGCTAACTATGGCTACACCTTC.